These T cell receptor beta chains were read from a single sample in a study of regulatory T cells in long-lasting Graves disease. TCRdb used MiXCR to reprocess the multiplex PCR reads, holding one entry per CDR3 protein. The repertoire holds some 430,000 distinct CDR3 sequences, with 20% to 25% as singletons. Source: peripheral blood mononuclear cells (PBMCs), taken when the disease was refractory, from a patient treated with antithyroid drugs. The receptors derive from a female donor with Graves disease. Both conserved end residues are part of each CDR3. The order of the fields is clone size, V gene, J gene, D gene, CDR3 DNA, CDR3 protein. A D gene is named only where the DNA matches it firmly. Clone size is not always given. Where it is, it says once, few, many or a class for expanded clones.

once	TRBV29-1	TRBJ2-3	TRBD1	TGCAGCGCTACTCCGGGACAGGGCACAGATACGCAGTATTTT	CSATPGQGTDTQYF
few	TRBV28	TRBJ1-3	NA	TGTGCCAGCAGTTTTCAATGCAGGGGACACTGCCGCTCTGGAAACACCATATATTTT	CASSFQCRGHCRSGNTIYF
few	TRBV19	TRBJ2-5	TRBD2	TGTGCCAGTAGTGATAGCGGGGGGCTATACCAAGAGACCCAGTACTTC	CASSDSGGLYQETQYF
NA	TRBV5-1	TRBJ1-5	NA	TGCGCCACCGCCGGTGGGACTCCACTTAATCAGCCCCAGCATTTT	CATAGGTPLNQPQHF
many	TRBV28	TRBJ2-5	NA	TGTGCCAGCAAGCAGTTGGGGGAGACCCAGTACTTC	CASKQLGETQYF
NA	TRBV30	TRBJ2-2	TRBD2	TGTGCCTGGAGTGGTGCTAGCGGGAGGTCCGGGGAGCTGTTTTTT	CAWSGASGRSGELFF
many	TRBV28	TRBJ1-2	TRBD1	TGTGCCAGCAGTTTACCGGACAGGAGGGCTAATGGCTACACCTTC	CASSLPDRRANGYTF
few	TRBV27	TRBJ1-2	TRBD1	TGTGCCAGCAGTAGCCGGACAGGGCTGAACTATGGCTACACCTTC	CASSSRTGLNYGYTF
many	TRBV13	TRBJ2-7	TRBD1	TGTGCCAGCAGCAGTAACAGGGGCGGCTCCTACGAGCAGTACTTC	CASSSNRGGSYEQYF
many	TRBV2	TRBJ2-5	NA	TGTGCCAGCACCAAGGACAGAGCAGGAGAGACCCAGTACTTC	CASTKDRAGETQYF
many	TRBV29-1	TRBJ2-5	NA	TGCAGCGTTGAACCGGGGAGAGGGGGGCCAGGAACCCAGTACTTC	CSVEPGRGGPGTQYF
many	TRBV11-1	TRBJ1-6	TRBD1	TGTGCCAGCAGCTCGGGACAGGGGTACAATTCACCCCTCCACTTT	CASSSGQGYNSPLHF
NA	TRBV7-2	TRBJ2-7	TRBD2	TGTGCCAGCAGCCCGGGAGGGGGACTCTCCTACGAGCAGTACTTC	CASSPGGGLSYEQYF
NA	TRBV11-2	TRBJ1-1	NA	TGTGCCAGCAGCTTAGTCGAGGGGCGCACTGAAGCTTTCTTT	CASSLVEGRTEAFF
NA	TRBV14	TRBJ1-1	NA	TGTGCCAGCAGCCAAGGCTACAGCATGAACACTGAAGCTTTCTTT	CASSQGYSMNTEAFF
NA	TRBV18	TRBJ2-5	NA	TGTGCCAGCTCACCAGGGGCTACGAGGCAAGAGACCCAGTACTTC	CASSPGATRQETQYF
many	TRBV6-5	TRBJ2-5	TRBD1	TGTGCCAGCAGTTACTCGGGCCAGGGGGCAGCAGAGACCCAGTACTTC	CASSYSGQGAAETQYF
NA	TRBV29-1	TRBJ2-4	NA	TGCAGCGTGCGACAATCAGCCAAAAACATTCAGTACTTC	CSVRQSAKNIQYF
NA	TRBV29-1	TRBJ1-1	NA	TGCAACGTTGGCCAGAGGGACACTGAAGCTTTCTTT	CNVGQRDTEAFF
many	TRBV24-1	TRBJ2-5	NA	TGTGCCACCAGTGATTTTGGCGGCCAAGAGACCCAGTACTTC	CATSDFGGQETQYF
NA	TRBV28	TRBJ2-7	NA	TGTGCCAGCAGTTTATATGGGGGGTTCTACGAGCAGTACTTC	CASSLYGGFYEQYF
few	TRBV6-5	TRBJ1-1	NA	TGTGCCAGCAGTTACCCTACAGGGCGGTTCGCTGAAGCTTTCTTT	CASSYPTGRFAEAFF
few	TRBV19	TRBJ2-2	NA	TGTGCCAGTAGTATGGCAGGGTTGAGCACCGGGGAGCTGTTTTTT	CASSMAGLSTGELFF
many	TRBV7-2	TRBJ2-2	NA	TGTGCCAGCAGCTTAATAGCGACGAACACCGGGGAGCTGTTTTTT	CASSLIATNTGELFF
many	TRBV30	TRBJ1-1	NA	TGTGCCTGGTCAAGGACTGAAGCTTTCTTT	CAWSRTEAFF
NA	TRBV29-1	TRBJ2-3	TRBD2	TGCAGCGTTAGAGCGGGGGGGAGCACAGATACGCAGTATTTT	CSVRAGGSTDTQYF
many	TRBV5-1	TRBJ1-2	NA	TGCGCCAGCAGCTTGCTCCGGACAGTCGCTAACTATGGCTACACCTTC	CASSLLRTVANYGYTF
many	TRBV24-1	TRBJ2-2	TRBD1	TGTGCCACCAGTGATCCGCAGACAGGGGGCACGAACACCGGGGAGCTGTTTTTT	CATSDPQTGGTNTGELFF
NA	TRBV18	TRBJ1-6	NA	TGTGCCAGCTCACCTCAATCCGGGACAACCTATAATTCACCCCTCCACTTT	CASSPQSGTTYNSPLHF
many	TRBV6-5	TRBJ1-1	TRBD1	TGTGCCAGCAGTTTCAGGACAGGAGCCACTGAAGCTTTCTTT	CASSFRTGATEAFF
many	TRBV28	TRBJ1-1	NA	TGTGCCAGCAGTGCATACAGGAGGACTGAAGCTTTCTTT	CASSAYRRTEAFF
NA	TRBV12-3/TRBV12-4	TRBJ2-7	TRBD2	TGTGCCAGCAGCTACACTCTAGCGGCGGAGTACTTC	CASSYTLAAEYF
many	TRBV28	TRBJ2-5	TRBD1	TGTGCCAGCAGCGAAGGACAGGGGCCAGAGACCCAGTACTTC	CASSEGQGPETQYF
NA	TRBV6-2/TRBV6-3	TRBJ2-1	NA	TGTGCCAGCAGCGCGGGTCGAGGGATATCCTACAATGAGCAGTTCTTC	CASSAGRGISYNEQFF
NA	TRBV10-3	TRBJ1-6	NA	TGTGCCATCAGTGTGGGGCCGCCGAGCCTTTCACCCCTCCACTTT	CAISVGPPSLSPLHF
few	TRBV6-5	TRBJ1-6	NA	TGTGCCAGCAGTTATGGACAGCCACGAGATTCACCCCTCCACTTT	CASSYGQPRDSPLHF
many	TRBV6-5	TRBJ1-5	NA	TGTGCCAGCAGTTACTATGGCAGGGGTGGTCAGCCCCAGCATTTT	CASSYYGRGGQPQHF
NA	TRBV28	TRBJ2-1	NA	TGTGCCAGCAGTCCCGGGACTGCAAAGAATGAGCAGTTCTTC	CASSPGTAKNEQFF
many	TRBV12-3/TRBV12-4	TRBJ1-1	TRBD1	TGTGCCAGCACCCTCGACAGGGGCACTGAAGCTTTCTTT	CASTLDRGTEAFF
many	TRBV15	TRBJ1-2	TRBD1	TGTGCCACCAGCAGAGACAGGGGGCTGAACTATGGCTACACCTTC	CATSRDRGLNYGYTF
few	TRBV5-1	TRBJ2-2	NA	TGCGCCAGCACGGCGGAACGCACCGGGGAGCTGTTTTTT	CASTAERTGELFF
NA	TRBV5-1	TRBJ1-2	TRBD1	TGCGCCAGCAGCTTGGCCCCCGGGACAGCTTATGGCTACACCTTC	CASSLAPGTAYGYTF
many	TRBV20-1	TRBJ1-2	NA	TGCAGTGCTAGAGGCGGGGACTATGGCTACACCTTC	CSARGGDYGYTF
NA	TRBV28	TRBJ2-1	NA	TGTGCCAGCAGTCAGGCGGGGCGCTACAATGAGCAGTTCTTC	CASSQAGRYNEQFF
few	TRBV12-3/TRBV12-4	TRBJ1-5	NA	TGTGCCAGCAGTTTAAGGGGAGGGTGGGGACCTCAGCCCCAGCATTTT	CASSLRGGWGPQPQHF
few	TRBV19	TRBJ1-5	NA	TGTGCCAGTAGTGGGGGGGGTAACCAGCATTTT	CASSGGGNQHF
few	TRBV30	TRBJ1-1	TRBD1	TGTGCCTGGAGCAGGGGGGGGAACACTGAAGCTTTCTTT	CAWSRGGNTEAFF
NA	TRBV4-1	TRBJ1-2	NA	TGCGCCAGCAGCCAAGATGGCGGTAAGAAGAATGGCTGCACCTTC	CASSQDGGKKNGCTF
many	TRBV5-1	TRBJ1-1	NA	TGCGCCAGCAGCTTGGAGGGCTTCGCTGAAGCTTTCTTT	CASSLEGFAEAFF
many	TRBV15	TRBJ2-7	TRBD1	TGTGCCACCAGCAGAGATCTACAGGGGGCTAGGTACGAGCAGTACTTC	CATSRDLQGARYEQYF
many	TRBV7-8	TRBJ2-7	NA	TGTGCCAGCAGCTTAAGAAGAACAGGCGTCTACGAGCAGTACTTC	CASSLRRTGVYEQYF